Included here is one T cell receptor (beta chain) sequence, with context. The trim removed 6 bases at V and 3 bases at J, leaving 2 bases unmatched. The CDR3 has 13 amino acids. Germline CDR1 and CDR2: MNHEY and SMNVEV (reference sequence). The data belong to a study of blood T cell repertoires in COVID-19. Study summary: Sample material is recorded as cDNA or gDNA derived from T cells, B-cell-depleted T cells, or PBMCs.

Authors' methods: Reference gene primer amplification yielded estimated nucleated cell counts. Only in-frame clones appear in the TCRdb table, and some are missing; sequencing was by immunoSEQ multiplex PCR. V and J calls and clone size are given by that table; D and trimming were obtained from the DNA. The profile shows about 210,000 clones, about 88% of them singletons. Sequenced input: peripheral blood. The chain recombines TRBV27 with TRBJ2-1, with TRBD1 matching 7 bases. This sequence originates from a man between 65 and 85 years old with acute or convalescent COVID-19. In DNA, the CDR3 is TGTGCCAGCAGAGGGACAGTCTACAATGAGCAGTTCTTC. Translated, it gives CASRGTVYNEQFF.